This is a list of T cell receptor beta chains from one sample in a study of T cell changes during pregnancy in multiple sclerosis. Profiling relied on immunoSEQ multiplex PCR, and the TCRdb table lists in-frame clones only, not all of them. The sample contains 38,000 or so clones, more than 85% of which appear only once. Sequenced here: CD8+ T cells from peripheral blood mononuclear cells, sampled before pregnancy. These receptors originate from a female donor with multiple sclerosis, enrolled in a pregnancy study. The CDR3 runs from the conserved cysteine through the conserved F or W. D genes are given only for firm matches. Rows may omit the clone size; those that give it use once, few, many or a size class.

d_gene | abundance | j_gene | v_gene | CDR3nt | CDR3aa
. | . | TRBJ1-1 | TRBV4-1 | TGCGCCAGCAGCCAAGTTGGCGGGTACACTGAAGCTTTCTTT | CASSQVGGYTEAFF
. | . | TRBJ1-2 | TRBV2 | TGTGCCACCCCCCCCGGGGTGGAGTATGGCTACACCTTC | CATPPGVEYGYTF
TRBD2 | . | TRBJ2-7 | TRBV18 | TGTGCCAGCTCACCACTCGGCGGGAGGGCCGTCCACGAGCAGTACTTC | CASSPLGGRAVHEQYF
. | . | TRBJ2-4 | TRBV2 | TGTGCCAGCAGTGAGGCCTCCGGAGCAGAACTAGCCAAAAACATTCAGTACTTC | CASSEASGAELAKNIQYF
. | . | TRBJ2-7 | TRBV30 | TGTGCCTGGAGTGTAGCCAGGCCCTCCTACGAGCAGTACTTC | CAWSVARPSYEQYF
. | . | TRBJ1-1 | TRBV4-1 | TGCGCCAGCAGCCAAGATCCTTTGGGAGGGGTAGTCGAAGCTTTCTTT | CASSQDPLGGVVEAFF
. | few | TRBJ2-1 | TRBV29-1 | TGCAGCGTTACAGGGTTGTGGAATGAGCAGTTCTTC | CSVTGLWNEQFF
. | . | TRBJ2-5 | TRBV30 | TGTGCCTGGAGTGCCGAAGGGGGTGAGACCCAGTACTTC | CAWSAEGGETQYF
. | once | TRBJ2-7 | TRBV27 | TGTGCCAGCAGTTATGGCGGTATTACCTACGAGCAGTACTTC | CASSYGGITYEQYF
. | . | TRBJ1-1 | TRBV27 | TGTGCCAGCAGTTCAGACCTCCCGGGTGAAGCTTTCTTT | CASSSDLPGEAFF
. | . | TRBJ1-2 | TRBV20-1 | TGCAGTGCTCCCGGCGACAGCAGCTACACCTTC | CSAPGDSSYTF
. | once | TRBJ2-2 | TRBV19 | TGTGCCAGTAGGGGGCGGGGCACCGGGGAGCTGTTTTTT | CASRGRGTGELFF
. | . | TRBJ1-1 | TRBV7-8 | TGTGCCAGCAGCTTAGCCGGGACAACGAACACTGAAGCTTTCTTT | CASSLAGTTNTEAFF
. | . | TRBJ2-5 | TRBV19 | TGTGCCAGTAGTATCCCGGGTAGCGTTCAAGAGACCCAGTACTTC | CASSIPGSVQETQYF
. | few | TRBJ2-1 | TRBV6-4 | TGTGCCAGCAGTGTCCTAGCGACTTACAATGAGCAGTTCTTC | CASSVLATYNEQFF